This T cell receptor beta chain was captured by sequencing in a study of T cell responses to AZD1222 COVID-19 vaccine. General study findings and limits: There were repertoire samples only from the period after the peak T cell response. Among the donors, most were white British and more were female, and clonal diversity was possibly underestimated.

V was pared by 2 bases and J by 3 bases, with 3 bases of the junction left unmatched. CDR1 KGHDR and CDR2 SFDVKD come from the germline V gene. This CDR3 is 16 amino acids long. Profiling relied on immunoSEQ multiplex PCR, and the TCRdb table lists in-frame clones only, not all of them. The sample has 85,000 to 90,000 clones, 89% seen once; the top ten hold 2% to 2.5%. A note on this clone: Antigen specificity is unknown.

This receptor was taken from an adult in good health. The sample consisted of peripheral blood, taken on day 0 of AZD1222 vaccination. The rearrangement links TRBV24-1 to TRBJ2-2, with TRBD1 matching 9 bases. CDR3 region: CATSDSRTGDTGELFF. CDR3 bases: TGTGCCACCAGTGATTCCCGGACAGGGGACACCGGGGAGCTGTTTTTT.